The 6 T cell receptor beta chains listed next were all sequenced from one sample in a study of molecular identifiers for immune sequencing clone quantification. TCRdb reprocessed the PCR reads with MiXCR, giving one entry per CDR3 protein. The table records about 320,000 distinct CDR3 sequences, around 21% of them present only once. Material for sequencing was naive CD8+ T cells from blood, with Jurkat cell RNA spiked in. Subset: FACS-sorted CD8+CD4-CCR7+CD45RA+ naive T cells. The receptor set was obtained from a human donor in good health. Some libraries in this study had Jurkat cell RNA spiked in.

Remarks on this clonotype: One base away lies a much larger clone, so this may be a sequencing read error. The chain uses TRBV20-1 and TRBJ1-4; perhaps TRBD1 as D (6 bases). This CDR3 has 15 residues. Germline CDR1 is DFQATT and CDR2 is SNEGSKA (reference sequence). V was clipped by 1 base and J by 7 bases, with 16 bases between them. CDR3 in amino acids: CSARVFGEGGEKLFF. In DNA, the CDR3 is TGCAGTGCTAGAGTCTTTGGGGAGGGGGGTGAAAAACTGTTTTTT.

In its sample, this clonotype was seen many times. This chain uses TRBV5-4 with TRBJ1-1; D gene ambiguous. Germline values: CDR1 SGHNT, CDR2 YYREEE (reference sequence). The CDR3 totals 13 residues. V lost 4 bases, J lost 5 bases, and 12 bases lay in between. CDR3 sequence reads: CASSTAGGTEAFF. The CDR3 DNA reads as TGTGCCAGCAGCACTGCGGGCGGAACTGAAGCTTTCTTT.

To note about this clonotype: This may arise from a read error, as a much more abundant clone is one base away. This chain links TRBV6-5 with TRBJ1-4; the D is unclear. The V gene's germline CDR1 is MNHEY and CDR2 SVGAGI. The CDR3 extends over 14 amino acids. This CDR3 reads CARSYINGNEKLFF. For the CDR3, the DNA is TGTGCCCGCAGTTACATCAACGGAAATGAAAAACTGTTTTTT.

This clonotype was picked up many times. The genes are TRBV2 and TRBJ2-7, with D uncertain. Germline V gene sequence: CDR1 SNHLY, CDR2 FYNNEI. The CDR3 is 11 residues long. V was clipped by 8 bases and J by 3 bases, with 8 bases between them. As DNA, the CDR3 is TGTGCCAGCCTCGCTGGCTACGAGCAGTACTTC. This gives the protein CASLAGYEQYF.

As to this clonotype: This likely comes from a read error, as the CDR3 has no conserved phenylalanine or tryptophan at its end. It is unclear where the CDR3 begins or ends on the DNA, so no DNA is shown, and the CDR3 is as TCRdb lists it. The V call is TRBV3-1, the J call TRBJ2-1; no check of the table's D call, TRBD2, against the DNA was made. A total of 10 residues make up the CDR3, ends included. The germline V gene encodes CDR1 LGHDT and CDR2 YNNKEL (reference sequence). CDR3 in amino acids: CAIQSRDPPS.

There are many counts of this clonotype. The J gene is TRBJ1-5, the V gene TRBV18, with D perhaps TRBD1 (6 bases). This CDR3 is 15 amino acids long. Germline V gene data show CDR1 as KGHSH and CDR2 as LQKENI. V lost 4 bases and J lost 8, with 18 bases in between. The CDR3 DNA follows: TGTGCCAGCTCACATGATCCAGGGGCCGTGGAGCCCCAGCATTTT. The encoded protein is CASSHDPGAVEPQHF.